These 20 T cell receptor beta chains originate from one sample sequenced in a study of blood T cell repertoires in COVID-19. The repertoire was sequenced with immunoSEQ multiplex PCR; TCRdb's copy has only in-frame clones and lacks some. The data contain under 350,000 clones, around 85% of them singletons. The specimen was peripheral blood. The receptor set was obtained from a human donor in a cohort sampled during active COVID-19.

The rearrangement joins TRBV5-1 to TRBJ1-2, with D possibly matching TRBD1 (6 bases). V shed 5 bases and J shed 2 bases, with 10 bases lying between them. Germline V lookup: CDR1 SGHRS, CDR2 YFSETQ. This CDR3 is 13 amino acids long. The CDR3 spells CASRVDSNYGYTF. In DNA, the CDR3 is TGCGCCAGCAGAGTGGACAGCAACTATGGCTACACCTTC. Looking up the rest from reference TRBV5-1 and TRBJ1-2 gives the full variable domain: KAGVTQTPRYLIKTRGQQVTLSCSPISGHRSVSWYQQTPGQGLQFLFEYFSETQRNKGNFPGRFSGRQFSNSRSEMNVSTLELGDSALYLCASRVDSNYGYTFGSGTRLTVV.

In DNA form, the CDR3 reads TGTGCCAGCAGCTTATCCGGGGACACATATAACTATGGCTACACCTTC. Translated, it gives CASSLSGDTYNYGYTF. The V gene is TRBV7-9, the J gene TRBJ1-2, with D possibly being TRBD1 (6 bases). Germline loops: CDR1 SEHNR, CDR2 FQNEAQ (reference sequence). CDR3 length: 16 residues. V was shortened by 2 bases and J by 1 base, with 14 bases between the two germline ends.

The chain has TRBV19 and TRBJ1-1; maybe TRBD1 (6 bases). CDR3 length equals 16 residues. With 3 bases removed from V and 5 bases from J, the gap between germline ends came to 19 bases. The germline V gene has CDR1 LNHDA and CDR2 SQIVND (reference sequence). This CDR3 reads CASSMGAVDVTTEAFF. The CDR3, as DNA: TGTGCCAGTAGTATGGGGGCAGTGGATGTGACGACTGAAGCTTTCTTT.

CDR3 DNA: TGCGCCAGCAGCCCCGGCGGGGGGGATGACACCGGGGAGCTGTTTTTT. Encoded protein: CASSPGGGDDTGELFF. The chain uses TRBV5-1 and TRBJ2-2, with 9 bases that match TRBD2. CDR1 and CDR2 from the germline V gene are SGHRS and YFSETQ. Trimming took 4 bases from V and 3 from J; bases not matched to a gene: 7. The CDR3 runs 16 residues.

The chain couples TRBV5-6 to TRBJ2-3; no firm D call. This CDR3 is 13 amino acids long. Trimming took 0 bases from V and 4 from J, leaving 6 bases between them. The germline V gene has CDR1 SGHDT and CDR2 YYEEEE. In nucleotides, the CDR3 is TGTGCCAGCAGCTTGGAGCGCGCAGATACGCAGTATTTT. It is translated as CASSLERADTQYF.

The V gene is TRBV5-6, the J gene TRBJ1-4; D not resolved. Trimming took 0 bases from V and 4 from J, leaving 10 bases between them. The CDR3 runs 15 residues. Germline V gene lookup returns CDR1 SGHDT and CDR2 YYEEEE. This CDR3 reads CASSLVSEHNEKLFF. The CDR3 DNA is TGTGCCAGCAGCTTGGTTTCAGAACATAATGAAAAACTGTTTTTT. Full variable domain (rest looked up from reference TRBV5-6 and TRBJ1-4): DAGVTQSPTHLIKTRGQQVTLRCSPKSGHDTVSWYQQALGQGPQFIFQYYEEEERQRGNFPDRFSGHQFPNYSSELNVNALLLGDSALYLCASSLVSEHNEKLFFGSGTQLSVL.

V is TRBV4-1 and J is TRBJ1-6; 8 nucleotides line up with TRBD1. The CDR3 has 16 residues. The V gene end was trimmed by 6 bases and the J gene end by 2 bases; junction bases not matched to a gene: 6. CDR1 is MGHRA and CDR2 is YSYEKL in the germline V gene. CDR3 in DNA: TGCGCCAGCAGGGAGCAGGGGGCTACCTATAATTCACCCCTCCACTTT. Its translation: CASREQGATYNSPLHF.

The chain links TRBV15 to TRBJ1-2, with 7 nucleotides matching TRBD1. The CDR3 sequence is 12 residues long. V trimming: 5 bases; J trimming: 7 bases; junction bases outside the gene matches: 4. Germline-derived CDR1 and CDR2 are LNHNV and YYDKDF (reference sequence). CDR3 in amino acids: CATSRQGFGYTF. DNA of the CDR3: TGTGCCACCAGCCGACAGGGATTTGGCTACACCTTC.

The chain carries TRBV5-1 and TRBJ2-7, with D perhaps TRBD1 (6 bases). Per the germline V gene, CDR1 is SGHRS and CDR2 is YFSETQ. This CDR3 contains 15 residues. V shed 4 bases and J shed 9 bases, with 23 bases lying between them. This chain's CDR3 is CASSTSRRGLRWQYF. Written as DNA, the CDR3 is TGCGCCAGCAGCACGTCCCGCAGGGGTCTACGGTGGCAGTACTTC.

The V gene is TRBV6-5, the J gene TRBJ2-1; 7 bases line up with TRBD1. CDR3 length equals 15 residues. The V gene's germline CDR1 is MNHEY and CDR2 SVGAGI. With 7 bases clipped from V and 8 bases from J, the junction kept 14 bases outside the gene matches. For the CDR3, the DNA is TGTGCCAGCACCTCAGAGGGGGCAAGTAGGGATGAGCAGTTCTTC. It encodes CASTSEGASRDEQFF.

The chain is built from TRBV21-1 and TRBJ2-7; TRBD1 reflects the table's D call only, with no check against the DNA. TRBV21-1 represents a pseudogene. CDR3 length: 15 residues. The CDR3, as DNA: TGTGCCCCCCGAGCTGAGGACAGGGTAAGATACGAGCAGTACTTC. Translation: CAPRAEDRVRYEQYF.

The gene calls are TRBV5-6 and TRBJ1-4; D perhaps matches TRBD1 (5 bases). This CDR3 has 14 amino acids. CDR1 and CDR2 (germline): SGHDT, YYEEEE. The germline V and J ends were trimmed by 0 bases and 7 bases, with 10 bases remaining between them. The CDR3 DNA is TGTGCCAGCAGCTTGGAGGGGTTAGGTGAAAAACTGTTTTTT. Protein sequence: CASSLEGLGEKLFF.

This rearrangement joins TRBV11-3 to TRBJ2-7; TRBD1 agrees at 9 bases. Germline V lookup: CDR1 SGHNT, CDR2 YENEEA. The V and J ends lost 0 bases and 4 bases, in that order; junction bases with no gene match: 4. The CDR3 contains 15 residues. This CDR3 is CASSLDGTGFYEQYF. The DNA for the CDR3 is TGTGCCAGCAGCTTAGATGGGACAGGGTTTTACGAGCAGTACTTC.

V and J are TRBV6-5 and TRBJ1-5; D is ambiguous. The CDR3 consists of 14 residues. Trimming stripped 4 bases from V and 7 bases from J, with 14 bases between. Looked up from germline, CDR1 is MNHEY and CDR2 is SVGAGI. The DNA of the CDR3 is TGTGCCAGCAGTTCAAGACATGAGGGACAGCCCCAGCATTTT. Protein sequence: CASSSRHEGQPQHF.

The chain links TRBV30 to TRBJ1-5; maybe TRBD1 (6 bases). CDR1 GTSNPN and CDR2 SVGIG come from the germline V gene (reference sequence). The CDR3 sequence is 17 residues long. Between the trimmed V and J ends, which lost 4 bases and 0 bases, there was a span of 19 bases. The CDR3 bases are TGTGCCTGGATCGACGAGGGGGGGGCCTATAGCAATCAGCCCCAGCATTTT. Translated, it gives CAWIDEGGAYSNQPQHF. Full variable domain (rest looked up from reference TRBV30 and TRBJ1-5): SQTIHQWPATLVQPVGSPLSLECTVEGTSNPNLYWYRQAAGRGLQLLFYSVGIGQISSEVPQNLSASRPQDRQFILSSKKLLLSDSGFYLCAWIDEGGAYSNQPQHFGDGTRLSIL.

This rearrangement joins TRBV5-1 to TRBJ2-3, with no clear D. The ends were cut back, 0 bases at V and 2 bases at J, with 10 bases in the middle. The germline gives CDR1 SGHRS, CDR2 YFSETQ. The length of the CDR3 is 15 residues. CDR3 sequence reads: CASSLAKGVTDTQYF. The DNA of the CDR3 is TGCGCCAGCAGCTTGGCTAAAGGAGTCACAGATACGCAGTATTTT.

V and J are TRBV12-3 or TRBV12-4 and TRBJ1-2; possible D gene TRBD1, 5 bases. The ends were cut back, 7 bases at V and 6 bases at J, with 15 bases in the middle. There are 13 residues in the CDR3. Written as DNA, the CDR3 is TGTGCCAGCACCCTCCGGGACTCCCATGGCTACACCTTC. It translates to CASTLRDSHGYTF.

The V and J genes are TRBV20-1 and TRBJ1-2; TRBD1 matches 7 bases. This CDR3 has 11 residues. The germline V gene encodes CDR1 DFQATT and CDR2 SNEGSKA (reference sequence). V gave up 7 bases and J gave up 9 bases; unmatched junction bases: 8. The CDR3 region has the DNA TGCAGTGTTTCCGAGGGGGCGAGCTACACCTTC. Its translation is CSVSEGASYTF.

The chain links TRBV5-4 to TRBJ1-2, with TRBD1 identical over 8 bases. Per the germline V gene, CDR1 is SGHNT and CDR2 is YYREEE (reference sequence). Trimming removed 4 bases from V and 4 bases from J; junction bases left unmatched: 6. The CDR3 is 14 residues long. CDR3 sequence (DNA): TGTGCCAGCAGCACAGGGGGAATCCTCTATGGCTACACCTTC. Translation: CASSTGGILYGYTF.

The chain links TRBV27 to TRBJ2-1, with a weak D call TRBD2 (6 bases). Trimming removed 4 bases from V and 7 bases from J, with 14 bases in between. Per germline, CDR1 MNHEY and CDR2 SMNVEV (reference sequence). This CDR3 has 14 amino acids. CDR3 protein: CASSWDPRGNEQFF. In DNA form, the CDR3 reads TGTGCCAGCAGTTGGGACCCTCGGGGGAATGAGCAGTTCTTC.